This T cell receptor beta chain emerged from a study of blood T cell repertoires in COVID-19. Method: immunoSEQ multiplex PCR; TCRdb's copy keeps in-frame clones and lacks some. The sample holds around 100,000 clones, about 80% seen once. Trimming took off 5 bases at V and 0 bases at J, with 10 bases between the two ends. The CDR3 sequence is 14 residues long. The germline V gene encodes CDR1 MNHEY and CDR2 SVGAGI. This receptor was identified in a woman aged 40 to 49 with acute or convalescent COVID-19. Sequencing was performed on peripheral blood. The V gene is TRBV6-5, the J gene TRBJ1-2, with a possible D match to TRBD1 (6 bases). As DNA, the CDR3 is TGTGCCAGCAGTAGACAGGAACCTAACTATGGCTACACCTTC. This encodes CASSRQEPNYGYTF.